This T cell receptor beta chain was observed in a study of tumor-infiltrating lymphocytes in primary liver carcinoma. This CDR3 spans 14 amino acids. In germline, CDR1 is MNHNS, CDR2 SASEGT. V was trimmed by 8 bases and J by 1 base, leaving 13 bases between them. Production of TCR beta cDNA used 500 ng total RNA together with a constant-region primer. Slightly modified ARM-PCR served as the procedure for the TCR beta libraries. These libraries came from three rounds of nested multiplex PCR. TRBV1-TRBV30 forward primers and a C-beta reverse primer were used in the first two PCR rounds, which each ran for ten to eleven cycles. A single record per CDR3 protein comes from TCRdb applying MiXCR to the multiplex PCR reads. In the table there are about 310,000 distinct CDR3 sequences, 55% to 65% of which are singletons. Germline DNA was extracted alongside blood RNA, which was obtained from unsorted whole blood.

Comment on this clonotype: This sequence may be a read error, since a much larger clone differs from it by one base. A read error is likely, as this CDR3 ends without the conserved phenylalanine or tryptophan.

This TCR was recovered from a man in his forties with primary liver carcinoma and hepatitis B virus infection. The chain carries TRBV6-1 and TRBJ2-3; D might be TRBD2 (7 bases). Sequenced material: peripheral blood. For the CDR3, the DNA is TGTGCCAGCCGGGGGGCTATTCGCACAGATACGCAGTATTAT. Its translation is CASRGAIRTDTQYY.